These T cell receptor beta chains were read from a single sample in a study of shared clonotypes between healthy human individuals. Clones were sequenced by immunoSEQ multiplex PCR, and TCRdb holds only the in-frame ones, with some missing. The table shows fewer than 1.6 million clones, with approximately 98.5% occurring only once. The sample comprised naive CD4+ T cells sorted from blood. The source is a man aged 30 to 45 in good health. The CDR3 runs from the conserved cysteine through the conserved F or W. D genes are given only for firm matches. Only some rows state a clone size, as once, few, many or a class for expanded clones.

D gene: NA; clone size: NA; J gene: TRBJ1-1; V gene: TRBV9; CDR3 DNA: TGTGCCAGCAGCAAACTCGGACGGAACACTGAAGCTTTCTTT; CDR3 protein: CASSKLGRNTEAFF
D gene: TRBD2; clone size: NA; J gene: TRBJ2-7; V gene: TRBV10-1; CDR3 DNA: TGCGCCACCAGCGGTAATCTAGCGGGAGGTGGTGAGCAGTACTTC; CDR3 protein: CATSGNLAGGGEQYF
D gene: TRBD2; clone size: NA; J gene: TRBJ2-1; V gene: TRBV13; CDR3 DNA: TGTGCCAGCAGCTCGCGACTAGCGGGCGGCTCCTACAATGAGCAGTTCTTC; CDR3 protein: CASSSRLAGGSYNEQFF
D gene: TRBD2; clone size: NA; J gene: TRBJ2-3; V gene: TRBV7-7; CDR3 DNA: TGTGCTAGCAGCTGGAGACTAGCGGGAGTGGATACGCAGTATTTT; CDR3 protein: CASSWRLAGVDTQYF
D gene: NA; clone size: NA; J gene: TRBJ1-1; V gene: TRBV28; CDR3 DNA: TGTGCCAGCCAAACCCCGGGCTTAAAGATGGGTGAAGCTTTCTTT; CDR3 protein: CASQTPGLKMGEAFF
D gene: NA; clone size: NA; J gene: TRBJ1-2; V gene: TRBV5-4; CDR3 DNA: TGTGCCAGCACAGAAGGGAACTATGGCTACACCTTC; CDR3 protein: CASTEGNYGYTF
D gene: NA; clone size: NA; J gene: TRBJ1-2; V gene: TRBV27; CDR3 DNA: TGTGCCAGCAGTTTGGGGAAAGGGAGGGGTGGCTACACCTTC; CDR3 protein: CASSLGKGRGGYTF
D gene: NA; clone size: NA; J gene: TRBJ2-7; V gene: TRBV6-5; CDR3 DNA: TGTGCCAGCAGTTACTCGAGGGCAGGAAACTACGAGCAGTACTTC; CDR3 protein: CASSYSRAGNYEQYF
D gene: NA; clone size: NA; J gene: TRBJ1-3; V gene: TRBV9; CDR3 DNA: TGTGCCAGCAGCGTTTCGGGGGCTGGAAACACCATATATTTT; CDR3 protein: CASSVSGAGNTIYF
D gene: TRBD1; clone size: NA; J gene: TRBJ2-3; V gene: TRBV25-1; CDR3 DNA: TGTGCCAGCAGTGACCCTCGGGACAGTAGCACAGATACGCAGTATTTT; CDR3 protein: CASSDPRDSSTDTQYF
D gene: NA; clone size: NA; J gene: TRBJ1-4; V gene: TRBV7-9; CDR3 DNA: TGTGCCAGCAGCCCCGGCTGGCCCAATGAAAAACTGTTTTTT; CDR3 protein: CASSPGWPNEKLFF
D gene: NA; clone size: NA; J gene: TRBJ2-2; V gene: TRBV7-3; CDR3 DNA: TGTGCCAGCAGCTCACTTCCCCACAGTCCCTTGGGCACCGGGGAGCTGTTTTTT; CDR3 protein: CASSSLPHSPLGTGELFF
D gene: TRBD1; clone size: NA; J gene: TRBJ1-1; V gene: TRBV5-4; CDR3 DNA: TGTGCCAGCAGCTTCAAAGGGACAGCGAACACTGAAGCTTTCTTT; CDR3 protein: CASSFKGTANTEAFF
D gene: NA; clone size: NA; J gene: TRBJ2-7; V gene: TRBV25-1; CDR3 DNA: TGTGCCAGCAGTGGGTTAGCCGAGCAGTACTTC; CDR3 protein: CASSGLAEQYF
D gene: TRBD1; clone size: NA; J gene: TRBJ1-2; V gene: TRBV11-2; CDR3 DNA: TGTGCCAGCAGCTCACTACAGGGGAACTATGGCTACACCTTC; CDR3 protein: CASSSLQGNYGYTF
D gene: TRBD1; clone size: NA; J gene: TRBJ1-1; V gene: TRBV7-2; CDR3 DNA: TGTGCCAGCAGACAACAGGGGGCGGGCACTGAAGCTTTCTTT; CDR3 protein: CASRQQGAGTEAFF
D gene: NA; clone size: NA; J gene: TRBJ1-1; V gene: TRBV5-1; CDR3 DNA: TGCGCCAGCAGCTTATTGGCAGACCTTGAAGCTTTCTTT; CDR3 protein: CASSLLADLEAFF
D gene: TRBD1; clone size: NA; J gene: TRBJ2-3; V gene: TRBV9; CDR3 DNA: TGTGCCAGCAGCGGGCCGGGACAGGGGGCGCGAGATACGCAGTATTTT; CDR3 protein: CASSGPGQGARDTQYF
D gene: NA; clone size: NA; J gene: TRBJ2-2; V gene: TRBV28; CDR3 DNA: TGTGCCAGCGGAGTGGCGCGGGTCGGGGAGCTGTTTTTT; CDR3 protein: CASGVARVGELFF
D gene: NA; clone size: NA; J gene: TRBJ2-3; V gene: TRBV7-9; CDR3 DNA: TGTGCCAGCAGCTTTGAAGTACAGCAATCTAGCACAGATACGCAGTATTTT; CDR3 protein: CASSFEVQQSSTDTQYF
D gene: NA; clone size: NA; J gene: TRBJ1-4; V gene: TRBV19; CDR3 DNA: TGTGCCAGTAGTATTCGTTCGGGCTTTGAAAAACTGTTTTTT; CDR3 protein: CASSIRSGFEKLFF
D gene: NA; clone size: NA; J gene: TRBJ1-2; V gene: TRBV7-2; CDR3 DNA: TGTGCCAGCAGCCTCCCAGGTTCCAGTTATGGCTACACCTTC; CDR3 protein: CASSLPGSSYGYTF
D gene: NA; clone size: NA; J gene: TRBJ1-2; V gene: TRBV28; CDR3 DNA: TGTGCCAGCAGTTCGACGGGAGCCCATGGCTACACCTTC; CDR3 protein: CASSSTGAHGYTF
D gene: NA; clone size: NA; J gene: TRBJ2-3; V gene: TRBV12-2; CDR3 DNA: TGTGCAAGTCGCTCGCATGGGGGGTTTCCAGATACGCAGTATTTT; CDR3 protein: CASRSHGGFPDTQYF
D gene: NA; clone size: once; J gene: TRBJ1-5; V gene: TRBV6-1; CDR3 DNA: TGTGCCAGCCAGTCAGGGGCCCTGGGCAATCAGCCCCAGCATTTT; CDR3 protein: CASQSGALGNQPQHF
D gene: NA; clone size: NA; J gene: TRBJ1-5; V gene: TRBV6-5; CDR3 DNA: TGTGCCAGCAGTTACGGTTCTGGCAATCAGCCCCAGCATTTT; CDR3 protein: CASSYGSGNQPQHF
D gene: NA; clone size: NA; J gene: TRBJ2-7; V gene: TRBV7-2; CDR3 DNA: TGTGCCAGCAGCTTCGCAGGGAGATGGGACGAGCAGTACTTC; CDR3 protein: CASSFAGRWDEQYF
D gene: NA; clone size: NA; J gene: TRBJ2-5; V gene: TRBV9; CDR3 DNA: TGTGCCAGCAGCGCGGTCGGGACCCGGGAAGAGACCCAGTACTTC; CDR3 protein: CASSAVGTREETQYF
D gene: NA; clone size: NA; J gene: TRBJ2-7; V gene: TRBV10-1; CDR3 DNA: TGCGCCAGCAGCAGGGGGGCCCCCTACGAGCAGTACTTC; CDR3 protein: CASSRGAPYEQYF
D gene: NA; clone size: NA; J gene: TRBJ1-5; V gene: TRBV7-2; CDR3 DNA: TGTGCCAGCAGCTTTTTTTGGCAGCCCCAGCATTTT; CDR3 protein: CASSFFWQPQHF
D gene: NA; clone size: NA; J gene: TRBJ2-1; V gene: TRBV2; CDR3 DNA: TGTGCCAGCCGTGGAGGCCCTGAGCAGTTCTTC; CDR3 protein: CASRGGPEQFF
D gene: TRBD1; clone size: NA; J gene: TRBJ1-2; V gene: TRBV5-6; CDR3 DNA: TGTGCCAGCAGCCCCGGACAGGGCAACTATGGCTACACCTTC; CDR3 protein: CASSPGQGNYGYTF
D gene: NA; clone size: NA; J gene: TRBJ1-4; V gene: TRBV10-3; CDR3 DNA: TGTGCCATCAGTGACGCGCGACTTAATGAAAAACTGTTTTTT; CDR3 protein: CAISDARLNEKLFF
D gene: NA; clone size: NA; J gene: TRBJ2-1; V gene: TRBV5-5; CDR3 DNA: TGTGCCAGCAGCTTAACGGGGCAGGGGCACGACAATGAGCAGTTCTTC; CDR3 protein: CASSLTGQGHDNEQFF
D gene: NA; clone size: NA; J gene: TRBJ2-1; V gene: TRBV5-6; CDR3 DNA: TGTGCCAGCAGCTTGTCGGGACTCGTCCCGGGGCAGTTCTTC; CDR3 protein: CASSLSGLVPGQFF
D gene: NA; clone size: NA; J gene: TRBJ1-4; V gene: TRBV2; CDR3 DNA: TGTGCCAGCAGGTTTGAAAAACTGTTTTTT; CDR3 protein: CASRFEKLFF
D gene: NA; clone size: NA; J gene: TRBJ1-5; V gene: TRBV4-1; CDR3 DNA: TGCGCCAGCAGCCAAGAAGGGTTTAGGACCCAGCATTTT; CDR3 protein: CASSQEGFRTQHF
D gene: NA; clone size: once; J gene: TRBJ2-1; V gene: TRBV5-6; CDR3 DNA: TGTGCCAGCAGCTTGGAACGTAGAGGTGAGCAGTTCTTC; CDR3 protein: CASSLERRGEQFF
D gene: NA; clone size: NA; J gene: TRBJ2-3; V gene: TRBV5-4; CDR3 DNA: TGTGCCAGCAGCTTAGCGCAGGGGAGCACAGATACGCAGTATTTT; CDR3 protein: CASSLAQGSTDTQYF
D gene: NA; clone size: NA; J gene: TRBJ2-7; V gene: TRBV27; CDR3 DNA: TGTGCCAGCAGTTTCTCGGTGGGGCGCTACGAGCAGTACTTC; CDR3 protein: CASSFSVGRYEQYF
D gene: NA; clone size: NA; J gene: TRBJ2-5; V gene: TRBV7-2; CDR3 DNA: TGTGCCAGCAGCTCCGGGACCCAGTACTTC; CDR3 protein: CASSSGTQYF
D gene: TRBD1; clone size: NA; J gene: TRBJ2-7; V gene: TRBV7-9; CDR3 DNA: TGTGCCAGCAGCCCAAGTTGGACAGGGAACTACGAGCAGTACTTC; CDR3 protein: CASSPSWTGNYEQYF
D gene: NA; clone size: NA; J gene: TRBJ1-3; V gene: TRBV30; CDR3 DNA: TGTGCCTGGAGTGTATGGGGCTCTGGAAACACCATATATTTT; CDR3 protein: CAWSVWGSGNTIYF
D gene: TRBD2; clone size: NA; J gene: TRBJ2-7; V gene: TRBV6-1; CDR3 DNA: TGTGCCAGCAGAACCTTAGCGGGAGAGCAGTACTTC; CDR3 protein: CASRTLAGEQYF
D gene: NA; clone size: NA; J gene: TRBJ1-5; V gene: TRBV19; CDR3 DNA: TGTGCCAGTAGTATACAGTACAATCAGCCCCAGCATTTT; CDR3 protein: CASSIQYNQPQHF
D gene: NA; clone size: NA; J gene: TRBJ2-1; V gene: TRBV11-3; CDR3 DNA: TGTGCCAGCAGCTTACGTCCAAGCTCCTACAATGAGCAGTTCTTC; CDR3 protein: CASSLRPSSYNEQFF
D gene: NA; clone size: NA; J gene: TRBJ1-4; V gene: TRBV10-3; CDR3 DNA: TGTGCCATCAGTGAAGGTCCTAATGAAAAACTGTTTTTT; CDR3 protein: CAISEGPNEKLFF